The TCR beta chain under discussion was sequenced for a study of blood T cells in healthy people across ages. Broader study findings: While age rose, TCR beta diversity per million T cells dropped in a roughly linear way.

As regards this clonotype: What it binds is unknown.

Using a J-beta primer mix together with a sample-barcoded 5' primer, a second PCR was run for roughly 7 to 12 cycles. A tag from a template-switch adaptor with 12 random nucleotides marked each cDNA molecule. Every sample produced at least 3 million CDR3-containing paired-end reads. TCRdb recomputed calls from the 5' RACE reads with MiXCR, one row per CDR3 protein. The data contain over 300,000 distinct CDR3 sequences, 52% of them seen just once; the ten biggest clones take up roughly 51%. Germline CDR1 reads MNHEY; CDR2 reads SMNVEV (reference sequence). CDR3 length: 15 amino acids. Trimming cost V 3 bases and J 4 bases; bases outside gene matches: 7. A minimum of 6 micrograms of total RNA was extracted per sample.

The chain recombines TRBV27 with TRBJ2-3, with 7 positions matching TRBD2. The receptor was isolated from a man in his fifties or sixties in good health. The sequencing input was blood. The CDR3 region is CASSFGGYGADTQYF. The CDR3 DNA sequence: TGTGCCAGCAGTTTCGGGGGGTATGGGGCAGATACGCAGTATTTT.